This T cell receptor beta chain was captured by sequencing in a study of brain T cells in children with intractable seizures. The time point: blood from clinic visit 5 months post-surgery; TSC patient then seizure free. CDR3 length: 15 amino acids. V lost 5 bases and J lost 0, with 11 bases in between. Per germline, CDR1 MNHEY and CDR2 SMNVEV (reference sequence). Assay: immunoSEQ multiplex PCR; the TCRdb copy retains only in-frame clones and omits some. The data contain hundreds of thousands of clones, over 90% of them singletons. The V call is TRBV27, the J call TRBJ2-1, with D perhaps given as TRBD1 or TRBD2 (5 bases each). The sequenced sample was peripheral blood, obtained roughly 5 months after surgery. This TCR was recovered from a boy in the first two years of life with tuberous sclerosis and intractable seizures. CDR3 amino acids: CASSLGDGSYNEQFF. In DNA form, the CDR3 reads TGTGCCAGCAGTCTTGGGGACGGCTCCTACAATGAGCAGTTCTTC.